Listed below are T cell receptor beta chains from one sample, sequenced in a study of cytomegalovirus exposure and HLA in healthy donors. Sequencing was performed with immunoSEQ multiplex PCR; in TCRdb, only in-frame clones are kept and a portion is missing. The profile shows 150,000 or so clones, roughly 84% of them singletons. What was sequenced was PBMCs. These receptors were obtained from a human donor in good health. CDR3s include the opening cysteine and the closing phenylalanine or tryptophan. D genes are given only for firm matches. Clone size is stated in some rows and not others, as once, few, many or a class when expanded.

>TRBV10-3|NA|TRBD2|TRBJ2-1
TGTGCCATCAGTGATATAGCTAGCGGGGGGCAGAATGAGCAGTTCTTC
CAISDIASGGQNEQFF
>TRBV2|few|NA|TRBJ1-5
TGTGCCAGCAGTGCCGTATGGGGGGGCAATCAGCCCCAGCATTTT
CASSAVWGGNQPQHF
>TRBV7-9|NA|TRBD1|TRBJ2-1
TGTGCCAGCCGTGGGGGACAGGGGGCCTATGAGCAGTTCTTC
CASRGGQGAYEQFF
>TRBV10-3|once|NA|TRBJ1-1
TGTGCCATCAGTGAGTCGTCAGGGGCCGCTTTCTTT
CAISESSGAAFF
>TRBV5-4|NA|TRBD1|TRBJ1-3
TGTGCCAGCAGAGGACAGGGGATGGACACCATATATTTT
CASRGQGMDTIYF
>TRBV30|NA|TRBD2|TRBJ2-1
TGTGCCTGGAGTACTAGCGGGAGTAGTTCTCCCTACAATGAGCAGTTCTTC
CAWSTSGSSSPYNEQFF
>TRBV6-1|NA|TRBD2|TRBJ2-6
TGTGCCAGCACCGAGGGGAGGGACGCCAACGTCCTGACTTTC
CASTEGRDANVLTF
>TRBV7-6|NA|TRBD2|TRBJ2-7
TGTGCCAGCAGCGGGGGGACTAGCGGGAGATACGAGCAGTACTTC
CASSGGTSGRYEQYF
>TRBV10-2|NA|NA|TRBJ2-3
TGCGCCAGCAGCCGAGCTCGGGATACCAGGGATACGCAGTATTTT
CASSRARDTRDTQYF
>TRBV18|few|NA|TRBJ1-5
TGTGCCAGCTCACCGTCAGGGAACCAGCCCCAGCATTTT
CASSPSGNQPQHF
>TRBV28|once|NA|TRBJ1-1
TGTGCCACCTATGGGGGAGGGACCTTGAACACTGAAGCTTTCTTT
CATYGGGTLNTEAFF
>TRBV2|NA|NA|TRBJ2-3
TGTGCCAGCAGTGAAGGGACGGCGGGGATGGCAGATACGCAGTATTTT
CASSEGTAGMADTQYF
>TRBV27|NA|NA|TRBJ2-4
TGTGCCAGCAGTTTAACTGCATATAACATTCAGTACTTC
CASSLTAYNIQYF
>TRBV25-1|NA|NA|TRBJ2-7
TGTGCCAGCAGTGAATTGGACACCTCCTACGAGCAGTACTTC
CASSELDTSYEQYF
>TRBV6-5|NA|NA|TRBJ1-5
TGTGCCAGCAGCCGGGACAACCGCAATCAGCCCCAGCATTTT
CASSRDNRNQPQHF
>TRBV25-1|NA|NA|TRBJ1-1
TGTGCCAGCAGTGGCCAGAAAGGGGACACTGAAGCTTTCTTT
CASSGQKGDTEAFF
>TRBV2|NA|NA|TRBJ2-1
TGTGCCAGCAGTGAGTGGCAGTCTGGGCAGTTCTTC
CASSEWQSGQFF
>TRBV7-2|NA|TRBD2|TRBJ2-2
TGTGCCAGCAGCTTAGTCAGCGGGGGTTCTCCGGGGGAGCTGTTTTTT
CASSLVSGGSPGELFF
>TRBV30|NA|NA|TRBJ2-5
TGTGCCTGGAGGGTAGCAGTCGGAGAGACCCAGTACTTC
CAWRVAVGETQYF
>TRBV15|once|TRBD2|TRBJ2-1
TGTGCCACCAGCAGACTGGGACTAGCGGGAGGGAGTGAGCAGTTCTTC
CATSRLGLAGGSEQFF
>TRBV19|NA|NA|TRBJ1-2
TGTGCCAGTAGTCCCAGGGCCTTCTATGGCTACACCTTC
CASSPRAFYGYTF
>TRBV6-6|NA|TRBD1|TRBJ2-3
TGTGCCAGCAGTTACGACAGGGCCATGGGTACGCAGTATTTT
CASSYDRAMGTQYF
>TRBV4-1|NA|NA|TRBJ2-2
TGCGCCAGCAGCCAAGTAGAGGCGAACACCGGGGAGCTGTTTTTT
CASSQVEANTGELFF
>TRBV7-2|NA|NA|TRBJ2-2
TGTGCCAGCAGCTTAGAGTCGGGGAAGATAGGAGGCGGGGAGCTGTTTTTT
CASSLESGKIGGGELFF
>TRBV9|few|TRBD1|TRBJ1-1
TGTGCCAGCAGCGGAGGAGGACAGGACAACACTGAAGCTTTCTTT
CASSGGGQDNTEAFF
>TRBV18|NA|TRBD1|TRBJ2-2
TGTGCCAGCTCACGGAGACAGGGTCACACCGGGGAGCTGTTTTTT
CASSRRQGHTGELFF
>TRBV7-2|few|NA|TRBJ1-1
TGTGCCAGCAGCCTACAGGGTGGGCTGAACACTGAAGCTTTCTTT
CASSLQGGLNTEAFF
>TRBV19|NA|NA|TRBJ2-7
TGTGCCAGTAGTATTCGCACGGCCTACGAGCAGTACTTC
CASSIRTAYEQYF
>TRBV11-3|NA|TRBD1|TRBJ1-5
TGTGCCAGCAGCTTGACAGGGGAACACCATAGCAATCAGCCCCAGCATTTT
CASSLTGEHHSNQPQHF